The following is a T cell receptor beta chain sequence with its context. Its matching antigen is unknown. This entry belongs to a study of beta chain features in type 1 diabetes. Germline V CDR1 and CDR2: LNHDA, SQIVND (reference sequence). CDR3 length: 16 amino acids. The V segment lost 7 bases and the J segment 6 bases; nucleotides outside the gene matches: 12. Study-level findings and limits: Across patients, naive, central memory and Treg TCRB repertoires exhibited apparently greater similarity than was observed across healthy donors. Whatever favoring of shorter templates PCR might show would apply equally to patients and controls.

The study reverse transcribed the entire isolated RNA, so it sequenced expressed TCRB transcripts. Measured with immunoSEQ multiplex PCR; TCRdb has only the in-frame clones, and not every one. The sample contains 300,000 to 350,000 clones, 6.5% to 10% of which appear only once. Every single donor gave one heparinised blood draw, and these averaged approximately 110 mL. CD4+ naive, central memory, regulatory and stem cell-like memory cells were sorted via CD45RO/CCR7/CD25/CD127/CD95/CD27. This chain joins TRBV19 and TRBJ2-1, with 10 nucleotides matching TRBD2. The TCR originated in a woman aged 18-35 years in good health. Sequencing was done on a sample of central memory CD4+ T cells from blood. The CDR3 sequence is CASTGGLAGVSNEQFF. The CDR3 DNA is TGTGCCAGTACTGGGGGGCTAGCGGGAGTTTCCAATGAGCAGTTCTTC.